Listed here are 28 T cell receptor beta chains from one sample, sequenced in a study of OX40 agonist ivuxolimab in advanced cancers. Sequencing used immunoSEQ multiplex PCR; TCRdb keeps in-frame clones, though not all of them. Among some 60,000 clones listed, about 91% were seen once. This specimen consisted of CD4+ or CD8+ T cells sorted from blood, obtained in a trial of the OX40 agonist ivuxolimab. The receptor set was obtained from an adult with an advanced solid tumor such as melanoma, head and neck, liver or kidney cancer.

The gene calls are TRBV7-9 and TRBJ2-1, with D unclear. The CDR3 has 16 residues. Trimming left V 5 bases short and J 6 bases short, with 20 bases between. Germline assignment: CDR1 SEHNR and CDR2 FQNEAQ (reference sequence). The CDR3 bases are TGTGCCAGCAGCCCAGCGACATTCACAAACCCCAATGAGCAGTTCTTC. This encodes CASSPATFTNPNEQFF.

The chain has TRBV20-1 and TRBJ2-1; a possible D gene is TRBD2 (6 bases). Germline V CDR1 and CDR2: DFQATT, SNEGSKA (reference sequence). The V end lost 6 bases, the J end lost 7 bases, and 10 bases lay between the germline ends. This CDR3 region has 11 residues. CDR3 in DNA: TGCAGTGCCGGGGACTTAAATGAGCAGTTCTTC. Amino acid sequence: CSAGDLNEQFF.

The chain's CDR3 is CAISTSWTPLLNYGYTF. The CDR3 DNA is TGTGCCATCAGTACCTCTTGGACCCCCCTTCTCAACTATGGCTACACCTTC. The J gene is TRBJ1-2, the V gene TRBV10-3; D gene unclear. Germline V gene sequence: CDR1 ENHRY, CDR2 SYGVKD. CDR3 length: 17 amino acids. Between the trimmed V and J ends, which lost 5 bases and 2 bases, there was a span of 21 bases.

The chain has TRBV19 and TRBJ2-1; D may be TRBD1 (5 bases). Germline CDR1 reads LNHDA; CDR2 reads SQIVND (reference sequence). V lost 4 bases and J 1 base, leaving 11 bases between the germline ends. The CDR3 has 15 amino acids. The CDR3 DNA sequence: TGTGCCAGTAGTAAAATAGACAGTTCCTACAATGAGCAGTTCTTC. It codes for CASSKIDSSYNEQFF.

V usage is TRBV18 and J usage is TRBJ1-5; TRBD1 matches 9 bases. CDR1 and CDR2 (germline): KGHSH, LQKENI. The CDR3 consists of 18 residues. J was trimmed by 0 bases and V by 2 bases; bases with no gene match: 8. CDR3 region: CASSPSGQGLISNQPQHF. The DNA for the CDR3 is TGTGCCAGCTCACCATCCGGACAGGGGCTCATTAGCAATCAGCCCCAGCATTTT.

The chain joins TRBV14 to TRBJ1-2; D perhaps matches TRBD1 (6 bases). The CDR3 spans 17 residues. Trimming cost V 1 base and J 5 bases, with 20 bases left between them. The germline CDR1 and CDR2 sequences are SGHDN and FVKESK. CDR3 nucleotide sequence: TGTGCCAGCAGCCAAGCGGCAGGGGCGGAACGTCGGTATGGCTACACCTTC. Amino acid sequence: CASSQAAGAERRYGYTF.

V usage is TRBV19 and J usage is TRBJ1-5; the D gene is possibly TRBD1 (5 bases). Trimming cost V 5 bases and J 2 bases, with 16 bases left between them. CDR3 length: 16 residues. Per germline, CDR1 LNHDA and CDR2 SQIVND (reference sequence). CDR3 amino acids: CASSGRGAYGNQPQHF. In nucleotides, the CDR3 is TGTGCCAGTAGTGGGCGGGGCGCGTATGGCAATCAGCCCCAGCATTTT.

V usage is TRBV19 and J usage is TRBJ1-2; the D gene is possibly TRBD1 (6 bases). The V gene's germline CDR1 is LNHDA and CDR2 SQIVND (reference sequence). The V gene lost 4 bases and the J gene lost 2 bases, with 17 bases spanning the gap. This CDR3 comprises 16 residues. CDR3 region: CASSTPLDRKNYGYTF. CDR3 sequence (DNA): TGTGCCAGTAGTACACCACTGGACAGAAAAAACTATGGCTACACCTTC.

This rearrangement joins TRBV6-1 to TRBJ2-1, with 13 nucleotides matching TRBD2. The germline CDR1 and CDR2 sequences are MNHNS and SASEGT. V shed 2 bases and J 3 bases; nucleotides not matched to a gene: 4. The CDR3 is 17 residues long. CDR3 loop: CASSEMGLAGFYNEQFF. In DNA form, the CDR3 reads TGTGCCAGCAGTGAAATGGGACTAGCGGGATTCTACAATGAGCAGTTCTTC.

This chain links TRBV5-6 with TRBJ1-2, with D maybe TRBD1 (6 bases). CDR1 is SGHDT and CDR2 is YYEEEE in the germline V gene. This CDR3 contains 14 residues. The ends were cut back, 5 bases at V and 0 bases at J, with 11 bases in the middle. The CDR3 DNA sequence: TGTGCCAGCAGTCGGGACATCACTAACTATGGCTACACCTTC. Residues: CASSRDITNYGYTF.

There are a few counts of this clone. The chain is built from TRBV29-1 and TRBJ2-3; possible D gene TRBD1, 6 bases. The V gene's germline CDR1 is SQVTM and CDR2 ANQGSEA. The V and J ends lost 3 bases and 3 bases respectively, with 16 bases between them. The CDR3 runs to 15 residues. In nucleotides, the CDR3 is TGCAGCGTTGAGGGTGGGGGCCAAGAAACAGATACGCAGTATTTT. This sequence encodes CSVEGGGQETDTQYF.

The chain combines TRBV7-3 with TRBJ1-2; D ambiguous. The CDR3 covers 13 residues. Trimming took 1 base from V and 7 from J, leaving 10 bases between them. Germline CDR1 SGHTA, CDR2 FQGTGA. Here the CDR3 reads CASSLIQRPGYTF. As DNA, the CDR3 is TGTGCCAGCAGCTTAATACAGAGACCTGGCTACACCTTC. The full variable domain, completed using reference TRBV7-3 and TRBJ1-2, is GAGVSQTPSNKVTEKGKYVELRCDPISGHTALYWYRQSLGQGPEFLIYFQGTGAADDSGLPNDRFFAVRPEGSVSTLKIQRTERGDSAVYLCASSLIQRPGYTFGSGTRLTVV.

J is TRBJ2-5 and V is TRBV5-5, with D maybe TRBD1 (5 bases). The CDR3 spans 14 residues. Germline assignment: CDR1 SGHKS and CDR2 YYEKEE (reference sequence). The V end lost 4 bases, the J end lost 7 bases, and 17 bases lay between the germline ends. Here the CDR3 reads CASSPRALPSTQYF. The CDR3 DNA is TGTGCCAGCAGCCCCAGGGCGCTCCCGTCGACCCAGTACTTC.

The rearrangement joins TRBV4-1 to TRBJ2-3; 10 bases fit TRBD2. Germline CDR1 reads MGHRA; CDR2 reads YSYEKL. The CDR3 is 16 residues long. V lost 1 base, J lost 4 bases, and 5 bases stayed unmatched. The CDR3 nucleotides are TGCGCCAGCAGCCAAGTGGCGACTAGCGGGCCAGATACGCAGTATTTT. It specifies CASSQVATSGPDTQYF.

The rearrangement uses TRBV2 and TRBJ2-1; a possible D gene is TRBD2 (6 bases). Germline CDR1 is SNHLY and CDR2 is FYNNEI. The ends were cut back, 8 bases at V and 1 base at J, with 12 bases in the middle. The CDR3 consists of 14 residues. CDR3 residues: CASEVADSYNEQFF. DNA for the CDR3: TGTGCCAGCGAAGTAGCGGATTCCTACAATGAGCAGTTCTTC. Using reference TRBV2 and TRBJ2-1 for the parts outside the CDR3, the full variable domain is EPEVTQTPSHQVTQMGQEVILRCVPISNHLYFYWYRQILGQKVEFLVSFYNNEISEKSEIFDDQFSVERPDGSNFTLKIRSTKLEDSAMYFCASEVADSYNEQFFGPGTRLTVL.

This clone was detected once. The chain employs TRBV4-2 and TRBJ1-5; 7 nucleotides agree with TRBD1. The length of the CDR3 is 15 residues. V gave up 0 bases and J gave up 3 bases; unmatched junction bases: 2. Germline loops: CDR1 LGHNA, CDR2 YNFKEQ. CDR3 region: CASSQEGQLNQPQHF. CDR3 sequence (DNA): TGTGCCAGCAGCCAAGAGGGACAGCTCAATCAGCCCCAGCATTTT.

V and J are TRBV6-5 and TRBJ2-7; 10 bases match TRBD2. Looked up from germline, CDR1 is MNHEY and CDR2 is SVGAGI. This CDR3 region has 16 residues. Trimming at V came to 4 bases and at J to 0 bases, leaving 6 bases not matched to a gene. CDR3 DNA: TGTGCCAGCAGTTCATACGGGACTAGCGACTCCTACGAGCAGTACTTC. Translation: CASSSYGTSDSYEQYF.

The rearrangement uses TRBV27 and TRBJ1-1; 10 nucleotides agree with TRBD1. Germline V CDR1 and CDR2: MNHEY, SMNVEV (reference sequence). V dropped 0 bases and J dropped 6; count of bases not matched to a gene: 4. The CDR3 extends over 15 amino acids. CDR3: CASSLSGGTGAEAFF. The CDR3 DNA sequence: TGTGCCAGCAGTTTATCAGGGGGGACAGGGGCTGAAGCTTTCTTT.

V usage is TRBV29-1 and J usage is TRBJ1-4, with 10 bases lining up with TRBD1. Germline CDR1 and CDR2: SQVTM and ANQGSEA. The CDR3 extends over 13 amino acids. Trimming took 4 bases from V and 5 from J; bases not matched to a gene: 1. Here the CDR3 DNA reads TGCAGCGTTGCGGGACAGGGGAATGAAAAACTGTTTTTT. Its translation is CSVAGQGNEKLFF.

The CDR3 spells CASSQGGAGAYEQYF. DNA of the CDR3: TGTGCCAGCAGCCAAGGTGGGGCGGGAGCCTACGAGCAGTACTTC. V is TRBV4-2 and J is TRBJ2-7; 7 positions agree with TRBD2. The CDR3 is 15 amino acids. Losses at the gene ends were 1 base for V and 2 bases for J; bases not matched to a gene: 5. The germline V gene encodes CDR1 LGHNA and CDR2 YNFKEQ.

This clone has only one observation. CDR3 region: CASSPSAGSYEQYF. CDR3 sequence (DNA): TGCGCCAGCAGCCCATCGGCCGGGTCCTACGAGCAGTACTTC. This chain links TRBV5-1 with TRBJ2-7; D gene uncertain. Deletions cut 4 bases from V and 1 base from J, with 12 bases between. This CDR3 is 14 amino acids long. Germline loops: CDR1 SGHRS, CDR2 YFSETQ.

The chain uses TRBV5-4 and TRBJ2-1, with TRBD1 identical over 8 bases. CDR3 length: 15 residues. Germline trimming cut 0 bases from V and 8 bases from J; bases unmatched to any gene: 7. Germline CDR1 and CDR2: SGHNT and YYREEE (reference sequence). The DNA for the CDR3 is TGTGCCAGCAGCTTGGGGCAGGGGGCTTTCGATGAGCAGTTCTTC. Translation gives CASSLGQGAFDEQFF.

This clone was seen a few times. The CDR3 DNA follows: TGTGCCAGCAGTGAAGGGGCAGGGGTGGGGTATGGCTACACCTTC. Amino acids: CASSEGAGVGYGYTF. V and J are TRBV6-1 and TRBJ1-2; possible D gene TRBD1, 6 bases. Per the germline V gene, CDR1 is MNHNS and CDR2 is SASEGT. This CDR3 has 15 amino acids. The V and J ends lost 1 base and 5 bases respectively, with 14 bases between them.

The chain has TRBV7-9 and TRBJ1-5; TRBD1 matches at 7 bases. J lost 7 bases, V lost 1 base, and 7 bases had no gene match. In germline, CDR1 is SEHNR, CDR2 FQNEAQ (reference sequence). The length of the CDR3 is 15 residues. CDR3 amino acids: CASSLDRGGEQPQHF. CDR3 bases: TGTGCCAGCAGCTTAGACAGGGGAGGGGAACAGCCCCAGCATTTT.

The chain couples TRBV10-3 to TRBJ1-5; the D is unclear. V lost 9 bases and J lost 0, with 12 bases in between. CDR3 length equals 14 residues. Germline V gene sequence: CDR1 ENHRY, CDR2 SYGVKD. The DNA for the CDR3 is TGTGCCATAGATCAGGATTATAGCAATCAGCCCCAGCATTTT. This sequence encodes CAIDQDYSNQPQHF.

CDR3 nucleotides: TGCGCCAGCAGCCAAGATCCCGGGACTAGCGAGGAGACCAATGAGCAGTTCTTC. Amino acid sequence: CASSQDPGTSEETNEQFF. The chain combines TRBV4-1 with TRBJ2-1; 10 nucleotides align to TRBD2. CDR1 is MGHRA, CDR2 YSYEKL, per germline. This CDR3 spans 18 amino acids. With 0 bases clipped from V and 6 bases from J, the junction kept 11 bases outside the gene matches.

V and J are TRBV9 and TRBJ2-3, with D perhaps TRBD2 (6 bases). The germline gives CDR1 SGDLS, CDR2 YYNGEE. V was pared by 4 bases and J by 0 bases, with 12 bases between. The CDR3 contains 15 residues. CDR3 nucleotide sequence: TGTGCCAGCAGCCGGAGCGGGTATAGCACAGATACGCAGTATTTT. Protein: CASSRSGYSTDTQYF. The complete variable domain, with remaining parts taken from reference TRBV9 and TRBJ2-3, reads DSGVTQTPKHLITATGQRVTLRCSPRSGDLSVYWYQQSLDQGLQFLIQYYNGEERAKGNILERFSAQQFPDLHSELNLSSLELGDSALYFCASSRSGYSTDTQYFGPGTRLTVL.

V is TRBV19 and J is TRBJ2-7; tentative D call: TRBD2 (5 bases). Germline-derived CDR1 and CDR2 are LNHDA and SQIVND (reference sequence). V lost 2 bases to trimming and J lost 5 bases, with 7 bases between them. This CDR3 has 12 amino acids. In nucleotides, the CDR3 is TGTGCCAGTAGTATAACCGGGGACGAGCAGTACTTC. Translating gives CASSITGDEQYF.